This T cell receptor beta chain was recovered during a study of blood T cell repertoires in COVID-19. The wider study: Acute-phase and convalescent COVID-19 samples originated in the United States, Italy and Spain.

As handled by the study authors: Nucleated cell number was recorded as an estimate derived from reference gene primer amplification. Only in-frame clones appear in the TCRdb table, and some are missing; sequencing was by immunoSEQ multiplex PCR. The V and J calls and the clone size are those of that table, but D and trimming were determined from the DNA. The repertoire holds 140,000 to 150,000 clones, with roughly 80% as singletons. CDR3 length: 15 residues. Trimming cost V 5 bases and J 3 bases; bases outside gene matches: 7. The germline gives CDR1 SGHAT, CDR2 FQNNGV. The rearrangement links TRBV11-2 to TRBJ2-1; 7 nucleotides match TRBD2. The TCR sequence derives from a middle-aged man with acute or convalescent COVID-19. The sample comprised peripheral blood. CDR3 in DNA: TGTGCCAGCAGCCAAAATCTAGCGGACTACAATGAGCAGTTCTTC. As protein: CASSQNLADYNEQFF.